This T cell receptor beta chain was found in a study of T cell responses to AZD1222 COVID-19 vaccine. Study observations and caveats: No repertoire was sampled before or during the peak T cell response, only after it. Reportedly, nearly half the spike-specific TCRs target unmutated variant regions. Only 5 or 6 AZD1222 recipients tested seropositive at baseline. In a largely white British group with more females than males, clonal diversity was possibly underestimated.

This clone was seen more than once but under ten times. Its antigen remains unknown. Germline V gene lookup returns CDR1 LNHDA and CDR2 SQIVND (reference sequence). The CDR3 is made up of 13 amino acids. V lost 5 bases to trimming and J lost 5 bases, with 11 bases between them. Repertoires were generated with immunoSEQ multiplex PCR, while TCRdb's copy carries only in-frame clones and drops some. The sample shows about 40,000 clones, over 80% of them seen only once. The rearrangement joins TRBV19 to TRBJ2-3; D tentatively reads TRBD1 or TRBD2 (5 bases each). Sequenced here: peripheral blood, sampled 28 days after the second AZD1222 dose. The clonotype originates from an adult who received the AZD1222 COVID-19 vaccine. CDR3 in amino acids: CASSLGVRDTQYF. Written as DNA, the CDR3 is TGTGCCAGTAGTTTGGGGGTGAGAGATACGCAGTATTTT. The full variable domain, with the rest looked up from reference TRBV19 and TRBJ2-3, is DGGITQSPKYLFRKEGQNVTLSCEQNLNHDAMYWYRQDPGQGLRLIYYSQIVNDFQKGDIAEGYSVSREKKESFPLTVTSAQKNPTAFYLCASSLGVRDTQYFGPGTRLTVL.